The sequence of this T cell receptor beta chain was determined in a study of response to subunit inactivated influenza vaccine. With respect to this clonotype: The antigen is undetermined.

General study results and limits: Authors suggested seasonal influenza vaccinations each recruit few new T cells.

Each CDR3 protein is one row after TCRdb ran MiXCR on the RT-PCR reads. The sample comprises 650,000 to 800,000 distinct CDR3 sequences, around 13% of which are singletons, and roughly 6.4% rests with the top ten. The V gene's germline CDR1 is SGHVS and CDR2 FQNEAQ. The CDR3 contains 15 residues. The J segment lost 4 bases and the V segment lost 5 bases, leaving 4 bases of the junction unmatched. This sequence originates from a man aged 50-59 years who received an inactivated influenza vaccine. The source was PBMCs from blood, collected 14 to 15 days before vaccination. The genes are TRBV7-8 and TRBJ2-1; 11 bases are shared with TRBD1. The chain's CDR3 is CASSRTGGAYNEQFF. Written as DNA, the CDR3 is TGTGCCAGCAGCCGGACAGGGGGCGCATACAATGAGCAGTTCTTC.